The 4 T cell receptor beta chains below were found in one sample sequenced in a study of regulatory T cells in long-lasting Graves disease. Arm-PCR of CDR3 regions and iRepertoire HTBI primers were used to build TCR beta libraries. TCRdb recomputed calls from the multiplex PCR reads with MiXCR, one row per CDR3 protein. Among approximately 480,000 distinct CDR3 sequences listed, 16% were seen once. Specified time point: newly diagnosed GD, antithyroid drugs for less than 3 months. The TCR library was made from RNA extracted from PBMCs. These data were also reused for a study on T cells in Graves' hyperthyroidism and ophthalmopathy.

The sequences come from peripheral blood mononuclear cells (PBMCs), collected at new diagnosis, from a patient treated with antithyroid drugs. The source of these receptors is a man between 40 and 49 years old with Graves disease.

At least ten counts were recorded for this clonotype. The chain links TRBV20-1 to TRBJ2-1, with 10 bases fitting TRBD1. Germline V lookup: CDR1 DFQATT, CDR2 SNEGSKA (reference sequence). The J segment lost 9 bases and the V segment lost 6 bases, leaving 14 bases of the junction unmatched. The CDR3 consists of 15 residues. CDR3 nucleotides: TGCAGTGCCCGTCCGGGACAGGGGAGCATGAGTGAGCAGTTCTTC. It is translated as CSARPGQGSMSEQFF.

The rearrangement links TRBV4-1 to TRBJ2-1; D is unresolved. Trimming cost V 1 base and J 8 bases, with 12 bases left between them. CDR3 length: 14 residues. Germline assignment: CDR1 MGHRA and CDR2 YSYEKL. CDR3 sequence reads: CASSQVVGFDEQFF. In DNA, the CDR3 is TGCGCCAGCAGCCAAGTGGTGGGGTTCGATGAGCAGTTCTTC.

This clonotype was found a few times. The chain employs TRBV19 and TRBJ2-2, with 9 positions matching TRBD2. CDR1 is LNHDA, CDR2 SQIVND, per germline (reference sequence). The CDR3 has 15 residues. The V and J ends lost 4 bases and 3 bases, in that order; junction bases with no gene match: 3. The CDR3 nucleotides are TGTGCCAGTAGTACTAGCGGGACGTACACCGGGGAGCTGTTTTTT. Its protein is CASSTSGTYTGELFF.

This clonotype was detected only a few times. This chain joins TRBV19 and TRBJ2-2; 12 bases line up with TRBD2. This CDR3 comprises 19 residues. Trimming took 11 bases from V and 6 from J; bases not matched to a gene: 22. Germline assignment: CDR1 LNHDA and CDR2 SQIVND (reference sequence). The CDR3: CAGGRLAGGPRVAAGELFF. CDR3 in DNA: TGTGCCGGGGGCCGGCTAGCGGGAGGGCCGAGGGTCGCGGCCGGGGAGCTGTTTTTT.